This T cell receptor (beta chain) was retrieved from a study of T cells in Graves' hyperthyroidism and ophthalmopathy. Whole-study findings and limits: Most thyroid-expanded clonotypes above 0.001 were also found in blood.

The study enrolled patients aged 18 to 65 with newly diagnosed hyperthyroidism of under 2 months' duration. Details on this clonotype: What it binds is not known.

RNA transcripts gave rise to amplified TCR beta CDR3 regions. In the first-round RT-PCR of the TCR CDR3, the HTBI primer set was used. TCRdb independently ran MiXCR on the multiplex PCR reads; one entry per CDR3 protein. The data hold hundreds of thousands of distinct CDR3 sequences, with over 11% observed a single time. The specimen was blood. The clonotype comes from a woman in her thirties with Graves' hyperthyroidism that later progressed to Graves' ophthalmopathy.

Here the CDR3 reads CASSISGTSGRYNEQFF. The CDR3 nucleotides read TGTGCCAGCAGTATATCCGGGACTAGCGGGAGGTACAATGAGCAGTTCTTC. V gene TRBV6-1 combines with J gene TRBJ2-1, with 15 bases identical to TRBD2. The CDR3 totals 17 residues. Germline-derived CDR1 and CDR2 are MNHNS and SASEGT. With V trimmed by 5 bases and J by 4 bases, 6 bases remained unmatched.